This TCR beta chain was documented in a study of cytomegalovirus exposure and HLA in healthy donors. The overall study: An earlier analysis identified 117 million unique TCR beta sequences in 170 million or so T cells. Counted in an early data release were about 85 million unique TCRs from HLA-typed donors.

PCR amplification relied on 60 Vbeta primers (plus 13 Jbeta primers). Sequenced by immunoSEQ multiplex PCR; TCRdb stores in-frame clones only, minus some. This table holds 200,000 to 250,000 clones, roughly 83% found once. Germline-derived CDR1 and CDR2 are MNHEY and SMNVEV (reference sequence). The J segment lost 4 bases and the V segment lost 7 bases, leaving 7 bases of the junction unmatched. The CDR3 covers 14 residues. What was sequenced was PBMCs. The clonotype comes from a girl between 10 and 17 years old in good health and CMV-seronegative. The V and J genes are TRBV27 and TRBJ1-5, with 7 bases matching TRBD1. CDR3 nucleotides: TGTGCCAGCAAACCAGGGGGGTTTAATCAGCCCCAGCATTTT. Translated: CASKPGGFNQPQHF.